This entry is about one TCR beta chain. The same CDR3 arises from other DNA sequences in this sample as well. This sample is part of a study of cytomegalovirus exposure and HLA in healthy donors. Study background: Most genotyped donors, over 70% of 398, had Caucasian-associated genetic ancestry.

The PCR had 60 Vbeta and 13 Jbeta primers. TCRdb's table, derived via immunoSEQ multiplex PCR, lists solely in-frame clones and lacks some. The sample lists more than 130,000 clones, roughly 76% occurring once. Regarding donors, all were healthy bone marrow donors. The donors, nominally healthy at sampling, likely had unrecorded immune exposures. This TCR came from a human donor in good health. The specimen was PBMCs.

The CDR3 bases are TGTGCCACCAGCAGAGATAGGACAGGGAGTGGCTACACCTTC. Protein sequence: CATSRDRTGSGYTF. This rearrangement joins TRBV15 to TRBJ1-2; 8 nucleotides agree with TRBD1. Per the germline V gene, CDR1 is LNHNV and CDR2 is YYDKDF (reference sequence). The CDR3 is 14 amino acids. V trimming: 0 bases; J trimming: 7 bases; junction bases outside the gene matches: 4.